This TCR beta chain was found in a study of blood T cell repertoires in COVID-19 (TCRdb year 2020). Broadly, across the study: Collaborator samples came from the United States, Italy and Spain and covered acute and convalescent phases of COVID-19. The prospective study material was composed of cDNA or gDNA derived from T cells, B-cell-depleted T cells, or PBMCs. Deeply sampled blood TCRbeta repertoires from subjects exposed to, actively infected with, or recovered from COVID-19 were included in the dataset. The repertoires were released in a freely available public database meant as a resource for research on the immune response to SARS-CoV-2. Samples were obtained from the ongoing ImmuneRACE study (first 160 participants) and from some 1,300 subjects provided by 6 global collaborators. A de-identified subject ID, COVID-19 status, age in years and sex were almost always included in the sample metadata. HLA class I and class II types, where available, came from metadata supplied by the sample provider rather than from assay-based typing. Summary of the overall study and its limitations: How much clinical and demographic metadata was included differed by source and by participant, and the metadata was provided uncurated.

Including the terminal cysteine and phenylalanine, the CDR3 comprises 14 residues. Of all the DNA, just the CDR3 is kept, 42 bases in frame from base 1. V sheds 4 bases and J sheds 1 base, leaving 11 bases between their ends. Based on the germline V gene, the CDR1 and CDR2 sequences are SGDLS and YYNGEE. Whole blood was collected in K2EDTA tubes by collaborating institutions according to the institutions' own protocols. For TCRbeta analysis, collaborators shipped samples as frozen whole blood, isolated PBMCs, or DNA extracted from either of those sample types. TCRbeta CDR3 regions were amplified from genomic DNA by means of the immunoSEQ Assay, a bias-controlled multiplex PCR. As for the authors' bioinformatics: Nucleated cell counts per sample were estimated from amplification of reference gene primers within the assay. Sequence reads were collapsed and filtered to measure the absolute abundance of every unique TCRbeta CDR3 rearrangement. For each sample, productive Simpson clonality was calculated as the square root of Simpson's diversity index across productive rearrangements. The table comes from immuneACCESS by way of TCRdb, which keeps in-frame sequences with V and J called. Part of the clones is missing from these tables; in studies checked, under half for an unresolved V gene and the rest for unknown reasons. V and J calls and clone size follow that table, whereas D and trimming were derived from the DNA. Counted in this sample were 30,000 to 40,000 clones; around 87% of them appeared once. The ten largest clones represent 11% to 15% of the sample.

Points on this clone: The target of this receptor is not known. Qualities for individual bases were not recorded, and no much larger clone is one base off.

Sequencing was carried out using peripheral blood. Here the chain combines TRBV9 and TRBJ1-1, with TRBD1 perhaps the D gene, on 5 matching bases. This TCR came from a man between 60 and 75 years old with active COVID-19. The CDR3 in this case is CASSTGNPNTEAFF. The DNA sequence is TGTGCCAGCAGCACAGGTAACCCGAACACTGAAGCTTTCTTT.